This T cell receptor (beta chain) was captured in a study of cytomegalovirus exposure and HLA in healthy donors. 13 Jbeta primers and 60 Vbeta primers were used for the PCR. Profiled with immunoSEQ multiplex PCR; TCRdb holds only in-frame clones, not every one. The sample records 95,000 to 150,000 clones, over 50% being singletons. The V and J ends lost 1 base and 9 bases, in that order; junction bases with no gene match: 4. CDR1 is SNHLY, CDR2 FYNNEI, per germline. This CDR3 region has 14 residues. At collection, donors were nominally healthy, but unrecorded immune exposures were probable. Sequencing was performed on PBMCs. V and J are TRBV2 and TRBJ2-1, with 9 bases aligning to TRBD2. This clonotype was obtained from a woman in her forties in good health and CMV-seropositive. CDR3 nucleotide sequence: TGTGCCAGCAGTGAAGGGGTAGCGGGGGCTGAGCAGTTCTTC. Amino acids: CASSEGVAGAEQFF. Variable domain in full (rest from reference TRBV2 and TRBJ2-1): EPEVTQTPSHQVTQMGQEVILRCVPISNHLYFYWYRQILGQKVEFLVSFYNNEISEKSEIFDDQFSVERPDGSNFTLKIRSTKLEDSAMYFCASSEGVAGAEQFFGPGTRLTVL.